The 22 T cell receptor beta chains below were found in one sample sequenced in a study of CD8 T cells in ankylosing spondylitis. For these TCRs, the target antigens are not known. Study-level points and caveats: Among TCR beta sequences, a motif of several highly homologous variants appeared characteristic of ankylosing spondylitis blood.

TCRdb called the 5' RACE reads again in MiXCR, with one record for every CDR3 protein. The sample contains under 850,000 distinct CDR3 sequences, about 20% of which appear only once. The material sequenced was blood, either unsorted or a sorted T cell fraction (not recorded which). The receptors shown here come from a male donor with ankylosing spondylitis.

The CDR3 bases are TGTGCCAGCAGCTTAGAGGGCAGCCCTTACACTGAAGCTTTCTTT. It encodes CASSLEGSPYTEAFF. This rearrangement joins TRBV7-9 to TRBJ1-1; no clear D gene. V shed 1 base and J shed 3 bases, with 12 bases lying between them. Germline CDR1 and CDR2: SEHNR and FQNEAQ (reference sequence). This CDR3 spans 15 amino acids. Combining the CDR3 with reference TRBV7-9 and TRBJ1-1 gives the whole variable domain DTGVSQNPRHKITKRGQNVTFRCDPISEHNRLYWYRQTLGQGPEFLTYFQNEAQLEKSRLLSDRFSAERPKGSFSTLEIQRTEQGDSAMYLCASSLEGSPYTEAFFGQGTRLTVV.

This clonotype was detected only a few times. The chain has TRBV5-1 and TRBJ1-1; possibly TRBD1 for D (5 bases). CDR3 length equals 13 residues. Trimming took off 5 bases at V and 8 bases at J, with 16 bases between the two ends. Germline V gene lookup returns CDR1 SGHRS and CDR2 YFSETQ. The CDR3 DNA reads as TGCGCCAGCAGTCCGAATGACAGAGGCGAAGCTTTCTTT. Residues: CASSPNDRGEAFF.

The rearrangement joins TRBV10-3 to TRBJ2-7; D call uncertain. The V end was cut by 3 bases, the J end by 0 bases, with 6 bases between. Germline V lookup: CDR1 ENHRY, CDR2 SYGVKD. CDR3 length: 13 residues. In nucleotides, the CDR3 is TGTGCCATCAGTGACAAATACTCCTACGAGCAGTACTTC. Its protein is CAISDKYSYEQYF.

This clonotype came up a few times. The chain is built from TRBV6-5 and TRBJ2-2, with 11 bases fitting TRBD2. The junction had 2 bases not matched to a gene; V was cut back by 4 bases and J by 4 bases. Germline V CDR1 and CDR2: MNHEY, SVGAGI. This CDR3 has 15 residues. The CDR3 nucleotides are TGTGCCAGCAGTTCTAGCGGGGGGAGCACCGGGGAGCTGTTTTTT. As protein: CASSSSGGSTGELFF.

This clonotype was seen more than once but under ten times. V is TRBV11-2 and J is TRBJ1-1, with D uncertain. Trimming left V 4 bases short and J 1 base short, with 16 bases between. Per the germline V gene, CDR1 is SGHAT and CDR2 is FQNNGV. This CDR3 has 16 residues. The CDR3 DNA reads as TGTGCCAGCAGCTCCGAAGCCGGACGGCAGAACACTGAAGCTTTCTTT. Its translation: CASSSEAGRQNTEAFF.

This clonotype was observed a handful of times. Here the CDR3 reads CSVQREAANEQYF. The CDR3 bases are TGCAGTGTACAGCGGGAGGCGGCTAACGAGCAGTACTTC. The rearrangement joins TRBV20-1 to TRBJ2-7, with TRBD2 matching over 9 bases. V gave up 7 bases and J gave up 5 bases; unmatched junction bases: 9. Germline V gives CDR1 DFQATT, CDR2 SNEGSKA (reference sequence). The CDR3 is 13 residues long.

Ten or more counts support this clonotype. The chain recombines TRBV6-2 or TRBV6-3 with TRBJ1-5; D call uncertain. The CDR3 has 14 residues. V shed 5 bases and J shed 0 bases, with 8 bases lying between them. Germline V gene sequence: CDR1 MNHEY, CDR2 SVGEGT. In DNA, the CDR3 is TGTGCCAGCAGTACGGAATATAGCAATCAGCCCCAGCATTTT. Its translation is CASSTEYSNQPQHF.

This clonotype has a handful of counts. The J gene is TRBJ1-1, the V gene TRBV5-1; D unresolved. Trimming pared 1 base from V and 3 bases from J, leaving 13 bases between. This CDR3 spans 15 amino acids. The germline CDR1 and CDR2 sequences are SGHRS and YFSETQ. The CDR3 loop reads CASSLFPEGDTEAFF. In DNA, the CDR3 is TGCGCCAGCAGCTTGTTTCCGGAGGGCGACACTGAAGCTTTCTTT.

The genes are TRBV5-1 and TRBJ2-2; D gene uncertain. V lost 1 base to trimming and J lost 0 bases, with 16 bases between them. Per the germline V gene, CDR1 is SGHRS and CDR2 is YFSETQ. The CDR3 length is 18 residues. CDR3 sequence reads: CASSLKGVGYPNTGELFF. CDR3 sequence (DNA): TGCGCCAGCAGCTTGAAAGGTGTGGGGTACCCGAACACCGGGGAGCTGTTTTTT.

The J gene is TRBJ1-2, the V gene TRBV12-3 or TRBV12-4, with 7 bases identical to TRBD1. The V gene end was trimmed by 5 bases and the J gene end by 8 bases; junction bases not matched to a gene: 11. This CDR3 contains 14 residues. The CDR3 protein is CASSRDSSYGGYTF. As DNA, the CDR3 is TGTGCCAGCAGTAGGGACAGCTCATATGGAGGCTACACCTTC.

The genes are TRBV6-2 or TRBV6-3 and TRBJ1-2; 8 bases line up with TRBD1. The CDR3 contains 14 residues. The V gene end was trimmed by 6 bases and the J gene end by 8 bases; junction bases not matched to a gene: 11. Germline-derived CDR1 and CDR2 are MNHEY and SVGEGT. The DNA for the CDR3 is TGTGCCAGCAGCCTCACGACAGGGGACGCCGGCTACACCTTC. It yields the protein CASSLTTGDAGYTF.

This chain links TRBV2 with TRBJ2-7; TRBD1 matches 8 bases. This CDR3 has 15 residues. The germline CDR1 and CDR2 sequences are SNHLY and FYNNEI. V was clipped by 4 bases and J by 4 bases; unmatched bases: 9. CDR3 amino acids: CASSALQGAIYEQYF. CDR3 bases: TGTGCCAGCAGTGCGCTCCAGGGGGCTATATACGAGCAGTACTTC.

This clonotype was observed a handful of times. CDR3 DNA: TGTGCCAGCAGCCGACCGGAACCTTACAATGAGCAGTTCTTC. Encoded protein: CASSRPEPYNEQFF. V and J are TRBV7-2 and TRBJ2-1, with no clear D. This CDR3 contains 14 residues. Germline V gene lookup returns CDR1 SGHTA and CDR2 FQGNSA. The V end lost 5 bases, the J end lost 4 bases, and 12 bases lay between the germline ends.

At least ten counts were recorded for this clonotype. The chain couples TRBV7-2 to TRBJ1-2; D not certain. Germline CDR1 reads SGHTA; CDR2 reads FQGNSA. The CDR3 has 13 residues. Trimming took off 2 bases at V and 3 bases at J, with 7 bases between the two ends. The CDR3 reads CASSLTRDYGYTF. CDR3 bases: TGTGCCAGCAGCTTAACGAGGGACTATGGCTACACCTTC. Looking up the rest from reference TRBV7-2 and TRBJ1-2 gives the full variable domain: GAGVSQSPSNKVTEKGKDVELRCDPISGHTALYWYRQSLGQGLEFLIYFQGNSAPDKSGLPSDRFSAERTGGSVSTLTIQRTQQEDSAVYLCASSLTRDYGYTFGSGTRLTVV.

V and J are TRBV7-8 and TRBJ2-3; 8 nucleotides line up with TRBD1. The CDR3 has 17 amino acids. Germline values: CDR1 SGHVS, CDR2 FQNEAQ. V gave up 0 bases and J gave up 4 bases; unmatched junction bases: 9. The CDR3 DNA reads TGTGCCAGCAGCTTAGCGTTGGCAGGGGGCGCGTCAGATACGCAGTATTTT. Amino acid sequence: CASSLALAGGASDTQYF.

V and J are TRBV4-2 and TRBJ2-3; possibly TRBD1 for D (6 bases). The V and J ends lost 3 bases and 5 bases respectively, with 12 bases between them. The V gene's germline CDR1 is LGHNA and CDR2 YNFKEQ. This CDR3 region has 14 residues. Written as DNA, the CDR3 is TGTGCCAGCAGCCACGGCACAGGGAAAGATACGCAGTATTTT. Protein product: CASSHGTGKDTQYF.

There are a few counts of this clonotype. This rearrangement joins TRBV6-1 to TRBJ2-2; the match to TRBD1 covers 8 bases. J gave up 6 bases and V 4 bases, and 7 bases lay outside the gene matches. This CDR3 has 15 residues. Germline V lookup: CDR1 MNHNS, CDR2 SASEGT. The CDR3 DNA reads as TGTGCCAGCAGTGCCGACAGGGGTTGGGCCGGGGAGCTGTTTTTT. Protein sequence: CASSADRGWAGELFF.

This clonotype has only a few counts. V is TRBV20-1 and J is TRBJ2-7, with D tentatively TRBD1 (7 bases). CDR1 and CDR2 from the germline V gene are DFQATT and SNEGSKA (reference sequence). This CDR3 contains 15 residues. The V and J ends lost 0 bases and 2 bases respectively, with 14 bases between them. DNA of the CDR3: TGCAGTGCTAGAGATGGGGGCAGGGGGGCCTACGAGCAGTACTTC. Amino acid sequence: CSARDGGRGAYEQYF.

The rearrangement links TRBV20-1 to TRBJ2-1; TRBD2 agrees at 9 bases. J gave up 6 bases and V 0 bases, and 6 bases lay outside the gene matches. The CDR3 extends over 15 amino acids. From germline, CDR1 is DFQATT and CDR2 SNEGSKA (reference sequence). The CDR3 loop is CSARDPLAGINEQFF. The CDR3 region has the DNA TGCAGTGCTAGAGATCCACTAGCGGGTATCAATGAGCAGTTCTTC.

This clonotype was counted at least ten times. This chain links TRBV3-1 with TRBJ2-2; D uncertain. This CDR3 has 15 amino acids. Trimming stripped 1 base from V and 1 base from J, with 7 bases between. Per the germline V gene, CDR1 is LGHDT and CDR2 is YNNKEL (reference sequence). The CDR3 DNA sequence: TGTGCCAGCAGCCAAGTGGGTTGGAACACCGGGGAGCTGTTTTTT. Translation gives CASSQVGWNTGELFF.

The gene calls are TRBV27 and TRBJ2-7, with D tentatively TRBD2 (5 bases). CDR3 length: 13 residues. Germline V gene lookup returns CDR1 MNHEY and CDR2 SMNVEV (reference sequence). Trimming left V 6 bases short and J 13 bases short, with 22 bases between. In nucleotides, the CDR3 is TGTGCCAGCAGCCCTGGCTTAGCCTCACGGGGTTACTTC. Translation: CASSPGLASRGYF.

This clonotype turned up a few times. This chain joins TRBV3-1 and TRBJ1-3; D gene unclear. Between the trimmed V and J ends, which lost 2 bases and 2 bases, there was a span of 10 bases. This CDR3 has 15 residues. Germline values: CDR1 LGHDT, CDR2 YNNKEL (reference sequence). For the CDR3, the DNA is TGTGCCAGCAGCCAAAGAAGAGGGCCTGGAAACACCATATATTTT. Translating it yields CASSQRRGPGNTIYF.